The 11 T cell receptor beta chains listed next were all sequenced from one sample in a study of blood T cell repertoires in COVID-19. The protocol was immunoSEQ multiplex PCR, while the TCRdb copy is restricted to in-frame clones and leaves out a portion. Of 470,000 or so clones in the sample, around 90% were seen once. Sequencing input: PBMCs or T cells enriched from blood (not recorded which). These receptors were obtained from a woman between 18 and 29 years old with acute COVID-19.

This clone occurred a few times. The chain uses TRBV2 and TRBJ1-5; possible D gene TRBD1, 5 bases. The CDR3 runs 14 residues. Germline V gene data show CDR1 as SNHLY and CDR2 as FYNNEI. Trimming left V 3 bases short and J 5 bases short, with 11 bases between. For the CDR3, the DNA is TGTGCCAGCAGTGACCCCGGCAGGGATCAGCCCCAGCATTTT. Amino acids: CASSDPGRDQPQHF.

V gene TRBV5-6 combines with J gene TRBJ2-7; 7 bases map to TRBD2. With 2 bases clipped from V and 5 bases from J, the junction kept 4 bases outside the gene matches. Per the germline V gene, CDR1 is SGHDT and CDR2 is YYEEEE. The CDR3 has 13 residues. The CDR3 sequence: CASSFAGVHEQYF. In DNA, the CDR3 is TGTGCCAGCAGCTTTGCGGGAGTCCACGAGCAGTACTTC.

The chain uses TRBV7-4 and TRBJ1-6, with TRBD1 identical over 10 bases. V lost 5 bases to trimming and J lost 2 bases; unmatched junction nucleotides: 9. CDR3 size: 18 residues. Germline CDR1 and CDR2: SGHVT and SQSDAQ. The DNA of the CDR3 is TGTGCCAGCAGCAACCGACAGGGGGCGAGCCCCTATAATTCACCCCTCCACTTT. Protein: CASSNRQGASPYNSPLHF.

The chain links TRBV6-5 to TRBJ2-2; tentatively, D is TRBD1 (6 bases). This CDR3 region has 15 residues. V was clipped by 6 bases and J by 1 base, with 12 bases between them. Looked up from germline, CDR1 is MNHEY and CDR2 is SVGAGI. The chain's CDR3 is CASRYGTLNTGELFF. The CDR3 region has the DNA TGTGCCAGCAGATACGGGACACTGAACACCGGGGAGCTGTTTTTT.

In this sample, this clone turned up a few times. The gene calls are TRBV27 and TRBJ1-2, with D maybe TRBD1 (6 bases). The length of the CDR3 is 15 residues. The germline V gene has CDR1 MNHEY and CDR2 SMNVEV (reference sequence). With 3 bases removed from V and 4 bases from J, the gap between germline ends came to 15 bases. This CDR3 is CASSLRGNSPYGYTF. Here the CDR3 DNA reads TGTGCCAGCAGTTTGAGGGGGAATTCCCCCTATGGCTACACCTTC.

There are a few counts of this clone. V is TRBV7-8 and J is TRBJ2-7; D unresolved. Trimming took 5 bases from V and 5 from J, leaving 10 bases between them. From germline, CDR1 is SGHVS and CDR2 FQNEAQ. The CDR3 is 12 residues long. The CDR3 protein is CASSPTLDEQYF. CDR3 in DNA: TGTGCCAGCAGCCCAACTTTGGACGAGCAGTACTTC.

The chain employs TRBV30 and TRBJ1-1; TRBD1 is a possible D gene (5 bases). Germline-derived CDR1 and CDR2 are GTSNPN and SVGIG (reference sequence). V shed 0 bases and J shed 11 bases, with 10 bases lying between them. This CDR3 region has 11 residues. The CDR3 region has the DNA TGTGCCTGGAGTGTAGGGGAACGGGCTTTCTTT. Its protein product is CAWSVGERAFF.

V usage is TRBV3-1 (or the pseudogene TRBV3-2) and J usage is TRBJ2-7, with TRBD2 as a possible D gene (6 bases). The germline CDR1 and CDR2 sequences are LGHDT and YNNKEL (reference sequence). Trimming took off 4 bases at V and 0 bases at J, with 16 bases between the two ends. The CDR3 runs to 16 residues. The CDR3 sequence: CASSPEGRSSSYEQYF. In nucleotides, the CDR3 is TGTGCCAGCAGCCCCGAGGGGAGGTCTAGCTCCTACGAGCAGTACTTC.

The V gene is TRBV9, the J gene TRBJ1-6; 9 bases agree with TRBD1. Germline V CDR1 and CDR2: SGDLS, YYNGEE. This CDR3 comprises 15 residues. V shed 3 bases, J shed 8 bases, and the junction held 6 bases outside the gene matches. This chain's CDR3 is CASSAPGQGDSPLHF. The CDR3 coding sequence is TGTGCCAGCAGCGCTCCGGGACAGGGTGATTCACCCCTCCACTTT.

The V and J genes are TRBV14 and TRBJ1-4; maybe TRBD1 (6 bases). The CDR3 extends over 14 amino acids. Trimming pared 3 bases from V and 7 bases from J, leaving 12 bases between. Germline assignment: CDR1 SGHDN and CDR2 FVKESK. Here the CDR3 DNA reads TGTGCCAGCAGCCACGGGGGGCATGCTGAAAAACTGTTTTTT. Translation gives CASSHGGHAEKLFF.

J is TRBJ2-7 and V is TRBV30; the D is unclear. V lost 4 bases, J lost 7 bases, and 17 bases lay in between. Germline values: CDR1 GTSNPN, CDR2 SVGIG (reference sequence). CDR3 size: 13 residues. The CDR3 sequence is CAWMVAPIAEQYF. The CDR3 DNA reads as TGTGCCTGGATGGTAGCTCCAATTGCTGAGCAGTACTTC.